These 18 T cell receptor beta chains were all obtained from the same sample, sequenced in a study of blood T cell repertoires in COVID-19. Data came from immunoSEQ multiplex PCR; TCRdb stores just in-frame clones and leaves some out. This sample has roughly 250,000 clones, with around 85% found just once. The specimen was peripheral blood. The receptors were sampled from an older woman with active or convalescent COVID-19.

The chain couples TRBV28 to TRBJ1-1; 10 nucleotides line up with TRBD1. CDR3 length: 14 residues. The V segment lost 6 bases and the J segment 4 bases; nucleotides outside the gene matches: 5. Germline V gives CDR1 MDHEN, CDR2 SYDVKM. CDR3 amino acids: CASRTGGEVTEAFF. CDR3 in DNA: TGTGCCAGCAGGACAGGGGGCGAGGTCACTGAAGCTTTCTTT.

The CDR3 DNA follows: TGCGCCAGCAGCTTTACAGTGACCGGGACAGGGGGTGAGACCCAGTACTTC. Its translation is CASSFTVTGTGGETQYF. The chain recombines TRBV5-1 with TRBJ2-5, with TRBD1 matching over 11 bases. This CDR3 has 17 residues. CDR1 and CDR2 from the germline V gene are SGHRS and YFSETQ. V was clipped by 2 bases and J by 5 bases; unmatched bases: 11.

This clone has only a few counts. The chain uses TRBV6-2 or TRBV6-3 and TRBJ2-3; D possibly corresponds to TRBD2 (7 bases). Trimming removed 6 bases at V and 2 bases at J, with 21 bases between. This CDR3 spans 17 amino acids. Germline loops: CDR1 MNHEY, CDR2 SVGEGT. CDR3 amino acids: CASSQRRGGPTTDTQYF. CDR3 sequence (DNA): TGTGCCAGCAGCCAAAGGAGGGGGGGGCCGACCACAGATACGCAGTATTTT.

This sequence joins TRBV7-3 and TRBJ2-5; D perhaps matches TRBD1 (6 bases). Trimming shortened V by 2 bases and J by 2 bases, and 15 bases separated the two germline ends. From germline, CDR1 is SGHTA and CDR2 FQGTGA. The CDR3 loop spans 16 amino acids. The CDR3 coding sequence is TGTGCCAGCAGCTTATCCCCAGGGGTCTCGCAAGAGACCCAGTACTTC. Translated: CASSLSPGVSQETQYF.

This sequence joins TRBV10-3 and TRBJ1-6, with 7 bases aligning to TRBD1. V was clipped by 4 bases and J by 5 bases; unmatched bases: 2. The germline V gene has CDR1 ENHRY and CDR2 SYGVKD. This CDR3 contains 14 residues. CDR3: CAISVDRNNSPLHF. CDR3 in DNA: TGTGCCATCAGTGTGGACAGGAATAATTCACCCCTCCACTTT.

V usage is TRBV7-9 and J usage is TRBJ1-1; tentative D call: TRBD1 (5 bases). Trimming took off 5 bases at V and 7 bases at J, with 20 bases between the two ends. The CDR3 sequence is 15 residues long. Per germline, CDR1 SEHNR and CDR2 FQNEAQ (reference sequence). CDR3 loop: CASSRGTFDGDEAFF. As DNA, the CDR3 is TGTGCCAGCAGCCGCGGGACCTTCGACGGGGATGAAGCTTTCTTT.

This sequence joins TRBV9 and TRBJ2-1; D not resolved. This CDR3 is built from 12 residues. V was clipped by 4 bases and J by 5 bases, with 7 bases between them. The germline gives CDR1 SGDLS, CDR2 YYNGEE. For the CDR3, the DNA is TGTGCCAGCAGCCCCCGAGACAATGAGCAGTTCTTC. Amino acids: CASSPRDNEQFF.

This clone appeared a few times. V is TRBV24-1 and J is TRBJ2-5; TRBD1 aligns across 9 bases. The CDR3 is 15 amino acids. Germline loops: CDR1 KGHDR, CDR2 SFDVKD. The ends lost 5 bases at V and 3 bases at J; junction bases unmatched: 6. CDR3 nucleotide sequence: TGTGCCACCAGTGGTAGGACAGGGGATAAAGAGACCCAGTACTTC. Translated, it gives CATSGRTGDKETQYF.

This clone was recorded once. V usage is TRBV27 and J usage is TRBJ2-2; TRBD2 matches at 7 bases. V gave up 2 bases and J gave up 3 bases; unmatched junction bases: 9. CDR3 length: 17 residues. Germline V gene lookup returns CDR1 MNHEY and CDR2 SMNVEV (reference sequence). Written as DNA, the CDR3 is TGTGCCAGCAGTTTAACCCCTGCGGGAGTCGACACCGGGGAGCTGTTTTTT. It is translated as CASSLTPAGVDTGELFF.

The J gene is TRBJ2-4, the V gene TRBV5-1; D is perhaps TRBD2 (5 bases). V lost 0 bases and J 8 bases, leaving 15 bases between the germline ends. The CDR3 covers 15 residues. CDR1 and CDR2 from the germline V gene are SGHRS and YFSETQ. CDR3 loop: CASSLAGGSQDIQYF. For the CDR3, the DNA is TGCGCCAGCAGCTTGGCCGGTGGGAGTCAGGACATTCAGTACTTC.

This clone was recorded a few times. The chain joins TRBV4-2 to TRBJ2-1, with 9 bases that match TRBD1. Trimming cost V 5 bases and J 9 bases; bases outside gene matches: 8. Germline V gene lookup returns CDR1 LGHNA and CDR2 YNFKEQ. This CDR3 comprises 14 residues. The CDR3 sequence is CASSANRGQGEQFF. DNA for the CDR3: TGTGCCAGCAGCGCAAACAGGGGGCAGGGTGAGCAGTTCTTC.

The gene calls are TRBV6-5 and TRBJ1-1, with D perhaps TRBD1 (5 bases). Germline CDR1 MNHEY, CDR2 SVGAGI. Trimming cost V 5 bases and J 1 base, with 14 bases left between them. The CDR3 is 15 amino acids. DNA of the CDR3: TGTGCCAGCAGTCCCCGGGGGGGTGGGAACACTGAAGCTTTCTTT. It encodes CASSPRGGGNTEAFF.

This sequence joins TRBV27 and TRBJ2-1, with 9 positions matching TRBD2. Germline loops: CDR1 MNHEY, CDR2 SMNVEV (reference sequence). The V segment lost 3 bases and the J segment 7 bases; nucleotides outside the gene matches: 4. This CDR3 has 14 residues. The CDR3 nucleotides read TGTGCCAGCAGTTTCGGTAGCGGGGGAAATGAGCAGTTCTTC. Amino acid sequence: CASSFGSGGNEQFF.

The rearrangement joins TRBV9 to TRBJ2-5; 8 positions agree with TRBD2. In germline, CDR1 is SGDLS, CDR2 YYNGEE. There are 14 residues in the CDR3. J gave up 2 bases and V 4 bases, and 4 bases lay outside the gene matches. The CDR3 DNA reads as TGTGCCAGCAGCCTCGGGGGGGAACAAGAGACCCAGTACTTC. This translates into CASSLGGEQETQYF.

The V gene is TRBV11-2, the J gene TRBJ1-2, with a possible D match to TRBD1 (5 bases). Germline values: CDR1 SGHAT, CDR2 FQNNGV. V was pared by 3 bases and J by 5 bases, with 7 bases between. The CDR3 loop spans 12 amino acids. CDR3 sequence: CASSFQGYGYTF. CDR3 nucleotides: TGTGCCAGCAGCTTTCAGGGATATGGCTACACCTTC.

V and J are TRBV5-1 and TRBJ2-1; D is ambiguous. This CDR3 comprises 15 residues. The germline V and J ends were trimmed by 4 bases and 10 bases, with 21 bases remaining between them. Germline lookup yields CDR1 SGHRS and CDR2 YFSETQ. CDR3 sequence reads: CASSLNSVQTIEQFF. As DNA, the CDR3 is TGCGCCAGCAGCCTTAACAGTGTGCAAACAATCGAGCAGTTCTTC.

The chain links TRBV4-1 to TRBJ2-7; the match to TRBD2 covers 8 bases. Germline CDR1 reads MGHRA; CDR2 reads YSYEKL. J was trimmed by 0 bases and V by 3 bases; bases with no gene match: 7. CDR3 length: 16 residues. Here the CDR3 reads CASSQSGRGGSYEQYF. The CDR3 bases are TGCGCCAGCAGCCAGTCCGGGAGGGGAGGCTCCTACGAGCAGTACTTC.

J is TRBJ2-3 and V is TRBV4-2; 15 nucleotides agree with TRBD2. The CDR3 is made up of 17 amino acids. V was clipped by 5 bases and J by 4 bases; unmatched bases: 7. Germline V gene sequence: CDR1 LGHNA, CDR2 YNFKEQ. As DNA, the CDR3 is TGTGCCAGCAGCTTTGGGACTAGCGGGGGGTCATCAGATACGCAGTATTTT. It is translated as CASSFGTSGGSSDTQYF.